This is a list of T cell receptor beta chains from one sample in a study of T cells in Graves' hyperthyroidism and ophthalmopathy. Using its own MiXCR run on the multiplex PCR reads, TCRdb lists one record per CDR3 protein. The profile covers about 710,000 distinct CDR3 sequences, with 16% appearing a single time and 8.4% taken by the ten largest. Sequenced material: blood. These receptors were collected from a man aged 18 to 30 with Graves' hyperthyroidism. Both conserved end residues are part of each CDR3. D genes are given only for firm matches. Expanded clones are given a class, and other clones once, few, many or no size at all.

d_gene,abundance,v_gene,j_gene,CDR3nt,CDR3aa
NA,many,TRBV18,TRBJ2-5,TGTGCCAGCTCACTAGCGTCCAGGGAGACCCAGTACTTC,CASSLASRETQYF
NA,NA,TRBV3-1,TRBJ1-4,TGTGCCAGCAGCCATAGCGCCTGGACAGTCAAGAATGAAAAACTGTTTTTT,CASSHSAWTVKNEKLFF
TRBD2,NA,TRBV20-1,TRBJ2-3,TGCAGTTCTCCTTCAGCGGGAGGTACAGATACGCAGTATTTT,CSSPSAGGTDTQYF
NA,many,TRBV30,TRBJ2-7,TGTGCCTGCCAGGTAGGATACGAGCAGTACTTC,CACQVGYEQYF
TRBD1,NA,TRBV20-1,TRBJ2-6,TGCAGTGCCACCGGGACAGGGTTCGGGGCCAACGTCCTGACTTTC,CSATGTGFGANVLTF
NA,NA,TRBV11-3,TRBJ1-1,TGTGCCAGCAGCTCGAGTGGCGGCCGGGCTGAAGCTTTCTTT,CASSSSGGRAEAFF
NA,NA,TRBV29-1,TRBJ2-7,TGCAGCGTTGATAAGTCGGGGGGCCCTAATGAGCAGTACTTC,CSVDKSGGPNEQYF
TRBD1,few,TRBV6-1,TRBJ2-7,TGTGCCAGCGAGGGGACAGCCACCTACGAGCAGTACTTC,CASEGTATYEQYF
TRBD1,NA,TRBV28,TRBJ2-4,TGTGCCAGCAGTGGGGGACAGGTGGCCAAAAACATTCAGTACTTC,CASSGGQVAKNIQYF
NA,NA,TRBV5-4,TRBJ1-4,TGTGCCAGCAGCTCGTACAAAGGAGCTAATGAAAAACTGTTTTTT,CASSSYKGANEKLFF
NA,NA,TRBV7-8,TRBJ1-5,TGTGCCAGCAGCTTAGCGGGGGGCCGCAATCAGCCCCAGCATTTT,CASSLAGGRNQPQHF
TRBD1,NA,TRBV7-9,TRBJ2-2,TGTGCCAGCAGCTTAAGTGACAGGGAAGGCGGGGAGCTGTTTTTT,CASSLSDREGGELFF
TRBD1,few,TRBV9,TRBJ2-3,TGTGCCAGCAGCCTCGGGACAGGGGGCATGTATCGCACAGATACGCAGTATTTT,CASSLGTGGMYRTDTQYF
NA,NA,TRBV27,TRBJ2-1,TGTGCCAGCAGTTCTCTTCCGGGGACAACCTACAATGAGCAGTTCTTC,CASSSLPGTTYNEQFF
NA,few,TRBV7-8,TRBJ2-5,TGTGCCAGCAGCCACCGGACCCCATTACAAGAGACCCAGTACTTC,CASSHRTPLQETQYF
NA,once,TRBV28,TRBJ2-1,TGTGCCAGCAGTTTAGTGAGGGGGGCCGGCAATGAGCAGTTCTTC,CASSLVRGAGNEQFF
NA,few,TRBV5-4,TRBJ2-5,TGTGCCAGCAGCCCTGGGAGGGGGCGCTACCTTTCGGGGCAAGAGACCCAGTACTTC,CASSPGRGRYLSGQETQYF
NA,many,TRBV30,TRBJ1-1,TGTGCCTGGAGTGACCAGGGTAACACTGAAGCTTTCTTT,CAWSDQGNTEAFF
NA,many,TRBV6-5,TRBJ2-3,TGTGCCAGCAGTTACGGTCAGTTTAGGACAGATACGCAGTATTTT,CASSYGQFRTDTQYF
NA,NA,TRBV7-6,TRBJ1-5,TGTGCCAGCAGCCAGGGGCAGGGGCGCGGGCAGCCCCAGCATTTT,CASSQGQGRGQPQHF
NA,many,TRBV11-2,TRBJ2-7,TGTGCCAGCAGCCCCGTCCGGGGTCCCTACGAGCAGTACTTC,CASSPVRGPYEQYF
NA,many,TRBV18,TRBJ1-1,TGTGCCAGCTCACTTTCAGGGGTGACGAACACTGAAGCTTTCTTT,CASSLSGVTNTEAFF
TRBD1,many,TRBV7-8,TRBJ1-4,TGTGCCAGCAGCCGAGACAGGGTTAATGAAAAACTGTTTTTT,CASSRDRVNEKLFF
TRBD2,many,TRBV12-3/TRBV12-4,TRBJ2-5,TGTGCCAGCAGTTTACGGCTAGCGGGCCAACAAGAGACCCAGTACTTC,CASSLRLAGQQETQYF